These 28 T cell receptor beta chains were all obtained from the same sample, sequenced in a study of CD8 T cells in Susac syndrome. When the RNA was reverse transcribed, random hexamers were used with an input of 0.5 to 1 ug. Via MiXCR, TCRdb re-called the immunoSEQ multiplex PCR reads, giving one row per CDR3 protein. The sample records 150,000 to 200,000 distinct CDR3 sequences, approximately 94% being singletons. The sequenced sample consisted of CD4+ T cells from PBMCs. Receptors were obtained from a human donor with multiple sclerosis.

The chain has TRBV20-1 and TRBJ2-7, with TRBD1 matching 9 bases. This CDR3 region has 13 residues. J gave up 2 bases and V 7 bases, and 6 bases lay outside the gene matches. The germline V gene has CDR1 DFQATT and CDR2 SNEGSKA (reference sequence). The CDR3 loop is CSVKGQGTYEQYF. Here the CDR3 DNA reads TGCAGTGTCAAGGGACAGGGAACCTACGAGCAGTACTTC.

This chain joins TRBV7-2 and TRBJ2-5; 7 nucleotides match TRBD1. Per germline, CDR1 SGHTA and CDR2 FQGNSA. V shed 4 bases, J shed 4 bases, and the junction held 9 bases outside the gene matches. This CDR3 region has 15 residues. The CDR3 DNA is TGTGCCAGCAGCTCCCTGACAGGGAGAGGAGAGACCCAGTACTTC. This sequence encodes CASSSLTGRGETQYF.

V and J are TRBV29-1 and TRBJ2-5; D possibly uses TRBD1 or TRBD2 (5 bases each). The CDR3 is made up of 13 amino acids. With 6 bases removed from V and 6 bases from J, the gap between germline ends came to 17 bases. Germline V lookup: CDR1 SQVTM, CDR2 ANQGSEA. CDR3 DNA: TGCAGCGTCCCCGGTCCGGGGCGGCAGACCCAGTACTTC. This encodes CSVPGPGRQTQYF.

The V call is TRBV18, the J call TRBJ1-1; D is ambiguous. Per germline, CDR1 KGHSH and CDR2 LQKENI. V gave up 4 bases and J gave up 5 bases, with 14 bases separating them. The CDR3 is 14 amino acids. CDR3 protein: CASSREQRNTEAFF. The CDR3 coding sequence is TGTGCCAGCTCACGGGAACAGAGAAATACTGAAGCTTTCTTT.

The rearrangement uses TRBV29-1 and TRBJ1-4, with a weak D call TRBD1 (6 bases). This CDR3 region has 12 residues. Per the germline V gene, CDR1 is SQVTM and CDR2 is ANQGSEA. Trimming pared 8 bases from V and 7 bases from J, leaving 14 bases between. This CDR3 reads CSLGGNSEKLFF. As DNA, the CDR3 is TGCAGCTTAGGGGGGAATAGTGAAAAACTGTTTTTT.

This chain links TRBV27 with TRBJ2-2; the D gene could be TRBD1 or TRBD2 (6 bases each). Trimming removed 4 bases at V and 4 bases at J, with 16 bases between. The CDR3 runs 16 residues. The germline gives CDR1 MNHEY, CDR2 SMNVEV (reference sequence). The CDR3 is CASSYEGGFGTGELFF. CDR3 bases: TGTGCCAGCAGTTATGAGGGGGGTTTCGGCACCGGGGAGCTGTTTTTT.

The J gene is TRBJ2-7, the V gene TRBV29-1; 11 nucleotides match TRBD1. The CDR3 has 13 amino acids. The germline V gene encodes CDR1 SQVTM and CDR2 ANQGSEA. Trimming at V came to 5 bases and at J to 7 bases, leaving 7 bases not matched to a gene. The CDR3 nucleotides read TGCAGCGTTCGCGGACAGGGGGCTGGGGAGCAGTACTTC. It encodes CSVRGQGAGEQYF.

This clonotype was counted once. V usage is TRBV27 and J usage is TRBJ2-7; D remains unclear. Germline-derived CDR1 and CDR2 are MNHEY and SMNVEV (reference sequence). The CDR3 contains 17 residues. Trimming stripped 1 base from V and 6 bases from J, with 22 bases between. CDR3 in DNA: TGTGCCAGCAGTTTATTTGGTGGGTCTGGGATCCGACTCGAGCAGTACTTC. Protein sequence: CASSLFGGSGIRLEQYF.

The chain uses TRBV2 and TRBJ1-2; 7 bases fit TRBD1. The CDR3 runs to 15 residues. CDR1 and CDR2 from the germline V gene are SNHLY and FYNNEI. J was trimmed by 2 bases and V by 6 bases; bases with no gene match: 9. CDR3 sequence (DNA): TGTGCCAGCAGCTACCACAGGGGACAGAACTATGGCTACACCTTC. It translates to CASSYHRGQNYGYTF.

The chain links TRBV20-1 to TRBJ2-5; 10 bases fit TRBD2. After removal of 6 bases from V and 5 bases from J, the junction contained 9 bases not matched to a gene. This CDR3 has 14 amino acids. Germline V CDR1 and CDR2: DFQATT, SNEGSKA (reference sequence). The CDR3 spells CSADNGLAVETQYF. CDR3 coding DNA: TGCAGTGCAGACAATGGACTAGCGGTGGAGACCCAGTACTTC.

This chain connects TRBV27 to TRBJ1-2, with D perhaps TRBD1 (6 bases). The V gene lost 6 bases and the J gene lost 3 bases, with 14 bases spanning the gap. CDR3 size: 14 residues. Germline V gene sequence: CDR1 MNHEY, CDR2 SMNVEV (reference sequence). Written as DNA, the CDR3 is TGTGCCAGCAGACGACAGGCCGTGGACTATGGCTACACCTTC. Amino acid sequence: CASRRQAVDYGYTF.

The rearrangement uses TRBV12-3 or TRBV12-4 and TRBJ1-1; D remains unclear. V gave up 6 bases and J gave up 4 bases, with 18 bases separating them. The CDR3 extends over 15 amino acids. The CDR3 protein is CASSRGWEGVTEAFF. The CDR3 DNA follows: TGTGCCAGCAGCCGTGGGTGGGAGGGTGTCACTGAAGCTTTCTTT.

The rearrangement joins TRBV6-2 or TRBV6-3 to TRBJ2-7, with D possibly matching TRBD2 (5 bases). Germline CDR1 MNHEY, CDR2 SVGEGT. The length of the CDR3 is 12 residues. Trimming took 7 bases from V and 4 from J, leaving 11 bases between them. The CDR3 region is CASTLEGYEQYF. The CDR3 DNA sequence: TGTGCCAGCACCTTAGAGGGTTACGAGCAGTACTTC.

The rearrangement joins TRBV29-1 to TRBJ2-7; D is ambiguous. Germline V gene lookup returns CDR1 SQVTM and CDR2 ANQGSEA. Trimming stripped 5 bases from V and 7 bases from J, with 15 bases between. This CDR3 is built from 12 residues. CDR3 region: CSVKPTIGEQYF. Here the CDR3 DNA reads TGCAGCGTTAAACCAACAATTGGGGAGCAGTACTTC.

V gene TRBV18 combines with J gene TRBJ1-5; D is ambiguous. Per the germline V gene, CDR1 is KGHSH and CDR2 is LQKENI. This CDR3 has 13 amino acids. The germline V and J ends were trimmed by 1 base and 3 bases, with 4 bases remaining between them. CDR3 amino acids: CASSPLDNQPQHF. In nucleotides, the CDR3 is TGTGCCAGCTCACCACTTGACAATCAGCCCCAGCATTTT.

CDR3 nucleotide sequence: TGTGCCAGCAGCTTGAGCCTAGGGTTGGAGACCCAGTACTTC. Encoded protein: CASSLSLGLETQYF. V gene TRBV5-6 combines with J gene TRBJ2-5; D is ambiguous. The V gene lost 1 base and the J gene lost 5 bases, with 12 bases spanning the gap. The CDR3 totals 14 residues. The germline CDR1 and CDR2 sequences are SGHDT and YYEEEE.

The V gene is TRBV28, the J gene TRBJ2-1; D is perhaps TRBD2 (6 bases). This CDR3 contains 19 residues. The germline V gene encodes CDR1 MDHEN and CDR2 SYDVKM. Trimming removed 5 bases from V and 6 bases from J, with 29 bases in between. The CDR3: CASSPEPLRLAEGVNEQFF. CDR3 in DNA: TGTGCCAGCAGTCCCGAACCCCTGCGTTTGGCGGAGGGAGTCAATGAGCAGTTCTTC. The entire variable domain, with the rest obtained from reference TRBV28 and TRBJ2-1, is as follows: DVKVTQSSRYLVKRTGEKVFLECVQDMDHENMFWYRQDPGLGLRLIYFSYDVKMKEKGDIPEGYSVSREKKERFSLILESASTNQTSMYLCASSPEPLRLAEGVNEQFFGPGTRLTVL.

This chain uses TRBV4-3 with TRBJ2-4; D unclear. The germline V gene has CDR1 LGHNA and CDR2 YSLEER. The CDR3 sequence is 14 residues long. Trimming removed 2 bases at V and 6 bases at J, with 11 bases between. The CDR3 protein is CASSQRPGANIQYF. CDR3 in DNA: TGCGCCAGCAGCCAAAGGCCGGGCGCAAACATTCAGTACTTC.

The V call is TRBV25-1, the J call TRBJ1-5; no firm D call. The CDR3 has 14 residues. In germline, CDR1 is MGHDK, CDR2 SYGVNS. Trimming took 3 bases from V and 0 from J, leaving 6 bases between them. The CDR3 DNA reads as TGTGCCAGCAGTGACACCTATAGCAATCAGCCCCAGCATTTT. Its translation: CASSDTYSNQPQHF.

Notes on this clonotype: A junction end diverges from the germline sequence, so it may reflect a read error. V and J are TRBV6-1 and TRBJ2-2; D remains unclear. The CDR3 contains 15 residues. Germline loops: CDR1 MNHNS, CDR2 SASEGT. The CDR3 loop is CATSERRGNTGELFF. The CDR3 nucleotides are TGTGCCACCAGTGAAAGGCGAGGTAACACCGGGGAGCTGTTTTTT.

The chain carries TRBV5-1 and TRBJ1-1, with TRBD1 matching 9 bases. The ends lost 4 bases at V and 5 bases at J; junction bases unmatched: 6. The CDR3 contains 14 residues. Germline loops: CDR1 SGHRS, CDR2 YFSETQ. CDR3 in amino acids: CASSTGGMRTEAFF. The CDR3, as DNA: TGCGCCAGCAGCACAGGGGGCATGAGAACTGAAGCTTTCTTT.

This clonotype was observed once. V is TRBV20-1 and J is TRBJ1-1, with D possibly TRBD1 on 5 matching bases. V shed 5 bases and J shed 1 base, with 17 bases lying between them. The CDR3 spans 15 residues. CDR1 is DFQATT and CDR2 is SNEGSKA in the germline V gene (reference sequence). The CDR3 DNA sequence: TGCAGTGCTGGATCTGCCGGGGCTTCGAACACTGAAGCTTTCTTT. It specifies CSAGSAGASNTEAFF.

The gene calls are TRBV20-1 and TRBJ2-2; D not certain. Germline CDR1 reads DFQATT; CDR2 reads SNEGSKA (reference sequence). Trimming removed 6 bases from V and 0 bases from J, with 8 bases in between. The CDR3 has 13 amino acids. For the CDR3, the DNA is TGCAGTGCCCACAGCCCGAACACCGGGGAGCTGTTTTTT. Residues: CSAHSPNTGELFF.

The rearrangement links TRBV19 to TRBJ2-5; a weak D match, TRBD1 (5 bases). Germline values: CDR1 LNHDA, CDR2 SQIVND (reference sequence). The CDR3 length is 13 residues. V lost 4 bases to trimming and J lost 4 bases, with 10 bases between them. The CDR3 here is CASSTQGTETQYF. CDR3 nucleotides: TGTGCCAGTAGTACCCAGGGAACAGAGACCCAGTACTTC.

The gene calls are TRBV20-1 and TRBJ2-6; 7 bases line up with TRBD1. The CDR3 contains 17 residues. Germline loops: CDR1 DFQATT, CDR2 SNEGSKA (reference sequence). V was clipped by 0 bases and J by 1 base; unmatched bases: 6. The CDR3 spells CSARDWARGSGANVLTF. In nucleotides, the CDR3 is TGCAGTGCTAGAGATTGGGCCAGGGGGTCTGGGGCCAACGTCCTGACTTTC.

In its sample, this clonotype was seen once. V and J are TRBV19 and TRBJ1-2; a weak D match, TRBD1 (6 bases). The CDR3 has 14 residues. V lost 6 bases, J lost 4 bases, and 15 bases lay in between. CDR1 and CDR2 (germline): LNHDA, SQIVND (reference sequence). The CDR3 coding sequence is TGTGCCAGTAGGACCCCGACAGGCATCTATGGCTACACCTTC. This sequence encodes CASRTPTGIYGYTF.

The chain uses TRBV12-3 or TRBV12-4 and TRBJ1-4; D possibly corresponds to TRBD1 (5 bases). The CDR3 is made up of 14 amino acids. Trimming cost V 5 bases and J 6 bases, with 13 bases left between them. The CDR3 DNA reads TGTGCCAGCAGTGGCGGGCAGGGAGATGAAAAACTGTTTTTT. Its translation is CASSGGQGDEKLFF.

V is TRBV12-3 or TRBV12-4 and J is TRBJ1-1; a weak D match, TRBD1 (5 bases). The ends were cut back, 7 bases at V and 1 base at J, with 13 bases in the middle. CDR3 length equals 14 residues. The CDR3 sequence is CASIRAGTNTEAFF. The CDR3 DNA sequence: TGTGCCAGCATTCGTGCAGGGACGAACACTGAAGCTTTCTTT.